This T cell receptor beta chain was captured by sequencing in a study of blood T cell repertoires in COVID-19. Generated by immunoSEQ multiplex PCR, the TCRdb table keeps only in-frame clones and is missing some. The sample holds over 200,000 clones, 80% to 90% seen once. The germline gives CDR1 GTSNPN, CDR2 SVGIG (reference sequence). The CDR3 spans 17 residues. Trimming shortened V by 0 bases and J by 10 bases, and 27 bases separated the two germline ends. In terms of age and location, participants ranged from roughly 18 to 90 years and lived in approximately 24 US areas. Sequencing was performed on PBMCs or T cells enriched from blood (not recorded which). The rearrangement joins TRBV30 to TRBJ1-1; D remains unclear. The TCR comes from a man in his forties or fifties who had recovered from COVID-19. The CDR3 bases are TGTGCCTGGAGTGTATATAGCGGGATTAGGGAAAGGATAGGAGCTTTCTTT. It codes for CAWSVYSGIRERIGAFF.